This entry lists 7 T cell receptor beta chains sequenced from one sample in a study of blood T cells in healthy people across ages. The second PCR ran about 6 to 12 cycles with a sample-barcoded 5' primer and J-beta primers. MiXCR, run by TCRdb on the 5' RACE reads, gives a single entry per CDR3 protein. The sample consists of hundreds of thousands of distinct CDR3 sequences, over 45% of them appearing once. The sample was blood. These receptors came from a woman aged 55-70 years in good health.

The chain links TRBV3-1 to TRBJ2-3, with 7 bases aligning to TRBD1. The CDR3 covers 15 residues. J gave up 4 bases and V 2 bases, and 6 bases lay outside the gene matches. Germline loops: CDR1 LGHDT, CDR2 YNNKEL (reference sequence). In nucleotides, the CDR3 is TGTGCCAGCAGCCAACAAGACAGGGTCTCAGATACGCAGTATTTT. Translation: CASSQQDRVSDTQYF.

This clonotype occurred a few times. This chain links TRBV27 with TRBJ2-1, with 7 bases that match TRBD1. Looked up from germline, CDR1 is MNHEY and CDR2 is SMNVEV (reference sequence). V lost 6 bases, J lost 6 bases, and 5 bases stayed unmatched. The length of the CDR3 is 13 residues. CDR3 sequence (DNA): TGTGCCAGCAGCCCGACAGGGTTCAATGAGCAGTTCTTC. Protein: CASSPTGFNEQFF.

This rearrangement joins TRBV6-1 to TRBJ2-1; a weak D match, TRBD2 (6 bases). The CDR3 runs to 19 residues. Germline V CDR1 and CDR2: MNHNS, SASEGT. V lost 5 bases, J lost 7 bases, and 30 bases lay in between. CDR3 bases: TGTGCCAGCAGTCCCCGACTAGTGGGAGATGCAGGTGTAGTGAATGAGCAGTTCTTC. Residues: CASSPRLVGDAGVVNEQFF.

Only a few counts were recorded for this clonotype. The chain recombines TRBV24-1 with TRBJ2-3, with TRBD1 identical over 9 bases. Trimming took 3 bases from V and 2 from J; bases not matched to a gene: 8. The CDR3 sequence is 17 residues long. CDR1 and CDR2 from the germline V gene are KGHDR and SFDVKD. The CDR3: CATSDASGTGNTDTQYF. CDR3 coding DNA: TGTGCCACCAGTGATGCCTCGGGGACAGGGAACACAGATACGCAGTATTTT.

This clonotype was picked up a small number of times. The V gene is TRBV29-1, the J gene TRBJ1-4; D remains ambiguous. Germline CDR1 and CDR2: SQVTM and ANQGSEA. V was cut by 4 bases and J by 7 bases, with 10 bases left in between. This CDR3 contains 12 residues. The CDR3 loop reads CSVGSVGEKLFF. The CDR3 nucleotides read TGCAGCGTTGGTAGTGTGGGTGAAAAACTGTTTTTT.

The chain has TRBV7-8 and TRBJ2-7; TRBD1 agrees at 9 bases. V gave up 2 bases and J gave up 7 bases; unmatched junction bases: 12. Germline loops: CDR1 SGHVS, CDR2 FQNEAQ. This CDR3 is 16 amino acids long. As DNA, the CDR3 is TGTGCCAGCAGCTTACGAGGGGGACAGGGAGATGGGGAGCAGTACTTC. Amino acids: CASSLRGGQGDGEQYF.

This clonotype was detected a few times. The rearrangement links TRBV7-2 to TRBJ2-7, with D perhaps TRBD1 or TRBD2 (5 bases each). Trimming pared 5 bases from V and 2 bases from J, leaving 10 bases between. The CDR3 runs to 13 residues. Germline CDR1 reads SGHTA; CDR2 reads FQGNSA. The CDR3 bases are TGTGCCAGCAGCCGTGAGGGGCCCTACGAGCAGTACTTC. It translates to CASSREGPYEQYF.